Below, one T cell receptor (beta chain) is given with its context. Its antigen is as yet unknown. Samples had at least 6 million PBMCs isolated from them. These data are taken from a study of blood T cells in healthy people across ages. Overall study results and limits: Per million T cells, TCR beta diversity dropped roughly linearly as age increased. Comparison with aged donors showed that long-lived donors had more naive CD4+ cells and higher diversity.

This CDR3 is built from 13 residues. Germline V CDR1 and CDR2: SGHTA, FQGNSA. V was cut by 9 bases and J by 4 bases, with 15 bases left in between. A second PCR of about 6 to 12 cycles used a sample-barcoded 5' primer and a J-beta primer mix. TCRdb passed the 5' RACE reads through MiXCR, listing each CDR3 protein once. The sample shows about 1.8 million distinct CDR3 sequences, around 48% of them seen only once. Specimen: blood. The receptor was isolated from a middle-aged woman in good health. The chain employs TRBV7-2 and TRBJ1-1, with D possibly matching TRBD1 (6 bases). CDR3 residues: CASATGTRTEAFF. The CDR3 DNA follows: TGTGCCAGTGCGACAGGAACACGCACTGAAGCTTTCTTT.